This is a list of T cell receptor beta chains from one sample in a study of blood T cell repertoires in COVID-19. Assay: immunoSEQ multiplex PCR; the TCRdb copy retains only in-frame clones and omits some. The sample comprises 110,000 to 150,000 clones, 76% of which are singletons, and around 4.4% rests with the top ten. Sequencing was carried out using peripheral blood. Source of these receptors: a man in his 60s with acute or convalescent COVID-19. Each CDR3 is given with its conserved first and last residue. D genes are given only for firm matches. Not all rows give a size; the values are once, few, many and, for expanded clones, a class.

j_call: TRBJ2-5; clone_size: NA; d_call: TRBD1; v_call: TRBV19; cdr3_aa: CASSTGQGVETQYF; cdr3_nt: TGTGCCAGTAGTACGGGACAGGGGGTAGAGACCCAGTACTTC
j_call: TRBJ2-2; clone_size: NA; d_call: NA; v_call: TRBV21-1; cdr3_aa: CASSKVGLAGGYRKAGELFF; cdr3_nt: TGTGCCAGCAGCAAAGTGGGACTAGCGGGAGGCTACCGTAAGGCCGGGGAGCTGTTTTTT
j_call: TRBJ2-1; clone_size: NA; d_call: NA; v_call: TRBV28; cdr3_aa: CASSSYNEQFF; cdr3_nt: TGTGCCAGCAGCTCGTACAATGAGCAGTTCTTC
j_call: TRBJ2-7; clone_size: NA; d_call: NA; v_call: TRBV16; cdr3_aa: CASSQAEVGRYEQYF; cdr3_nt: TGTGCCAGCAGCCAAGCGGAAGTTGGTCGCTACGAGCAGTACTTC
j_call: TRBJ1-4; clone_size: NA; d_call: TRBD1; v_call: TRBV24-1; cdr3_aa: CATSDPGTGGDEKLFF; cdr3_nt: TGTGCCACCAGTGATCCAGGGACAGGGGGGGATGAAAAACTGTTTTTT
j_call: TRBJ2-6; clone_size: NA; d_call: NA; v_call: TRBV13; cdr3_aa: CASSLGRAGAGANVLTF; cdr3_nt: TGTGCCAGCAGCTTAGGTCGGGCGGGGGCGGGGGCCAACGTCCTGACTTTC
j_call: TRBJ1-1; clone_size: NA; d_call: NA; v_call: TRBV28; cdr3_aa: CASSSFYTEAFF; cdr3_nt: TGTGCCAGCAGTTCCTTTTACACTGAAGCTTTCTTT
j_call: TRBJ2-1; clone_size: NA; d_call: TRBD1; v_call: TRBV19; cdr3_aa: CASSPRPGTAQFF; cdr3_nt: TGTGCCAGTAGTCCGCGACCAGGGACAGCGCAGTTCTTC
j_call: TRBJ2-1; clone_size: NA; d_call: NA; v_call: TRBV10-3; cdr3_aa: CAISEVSSSYNEQFF; cdr3_nt: TGTGCCATCAGTGAGGTATCGAGCTCCTACAATGAGCAGTTCTTC
j_call: TRBJ2-5; clone_size: few; d_call: NA; v_call: TRBV12-3/TRBV12-4; cdr3_aa: CASSFQQETQYF; cdr3_nt: TGTGCCAGCAGTTTTCAGCAAGAGACCCAGTACTTC
j_call: TRBJ2-3; clone_size: NA; d_call: TRBD2; v_call: TRBV9; cdr3_aa: CASSVDVASGGPVDTQYF; cdr3_nt: TGTGCCAGCAGCGTAGATGTGGCTAGCGGGGGCCCTGTGGATACGCAGTATTTT
j_call: TRBJ1-2; clone_size: NA; d_call: TRBD1; v_call: TRBV12-3/TRBV12-4; cdr3_aa: CASSLGQYGYTF; cdr3_nt: TGTGCCAGCAGTCTGGGACAGTATGGCTACACCTTC
j_call: TRBJ2-7; clone_size: NA; d_call: NA; v_call: TRBV6-5; cdr3_aa: CASSYSPGESYEQYF; cdr3_nt: TGTGCCAGCAGTTACTCGCCGGGAGAGTCCTACGAGCAGTACTTC
j_call: TRBJ2-1; clone_size: NA; d_call: TRBD2; v_call: TRBV6-5; cdr3_aa: CASSYLAGEGFNEQFF; cdr3_nt: TGTGCCAGCAGTTACCTAGCGGGAGAGGGTTTCAATGAGCAGTTCTTC
j_call: TRBJ1-1; clone_size: NA; d_call: NA; v_call: TRBV19; cdr3_aa: CASSTSLNTEAFF; cdr3_nt: TGTGCCAGTAGTACCAGTTTGAACACTGAAGCTTTCTTT
j_call: TRBJ2-1; clone_size: once; d_call: TRBD1; v_call: TRBV28; cdr3_aa: CASSRGQDYNEQFF; cdr3_nt: TGTGCCAGCAGTCGCGGACAGGACTACAATGAGCAGTTCTTC
j_call: TRBJ2-6; clone_size: once; d_call: NA; v_call: TRBV27; cdr3_aa: CASSLIEGANVLTF; cdr3_nt: TGTGCCAGCAGTTTGATAGAAGGGGCCAACGTCCTGACTTTC
j_call: TRBJ2-1; clone_size: NA; d_call: NA; v_call: TRBV6-5; cdr3_aa: CACPTSSSYNEQFF; cdr3_nt: TGTGCCTGCCCGACTAGTTCCTCCTACAATGAGCAGTTCTTC
j_call: TRBJ1-2; clone_size: NA; d_call: TRBD1; v_call: TRBV2; cdr3_aa: CASSEALQGAQGYTF; cdr3_nt: TGTGCCAGCAGTGAAGCGCTTCAGGGGGCGCAGGGCTACACCTTC
j_call: TRBJ1-5; clone_size: many; d_call: TRBD1; v_call: TRBV19; cdr3_aa: CASSIGTGVSNQPQHF; cdr3_nt: TGTGCCAGTAGTATAGGGACAGGGGTCTCCAATCAGCCCCAGCATTTT
j_call: TRBJ2-5; clone_size: NA; d_call: TRBD2; v_call: TRBV10-2; cdr3_aa: CASSEGTSAAQYF; cdr3_nt: TGCGCCAGCAGTGAGGGGACTAGCGCCGCCCAGTACTTC
j_call: TRBJ2-2; clone_size: once; d_call: NA; v_call: TRBV19; cdr3_aa: CASSIGVSANTGELFF; cdr3_nt: TGTGCCAGTAGTATAGGAGTCTCCGCGAACACCGGGGAGCTGTTTTTT
j_call: TRBJ2-3; clone_size: NA; d_call: TRBD2; v_call: TRBV19; cdr3_aa: CASSEWEGHDTQYF; cdr3_nt: TGTGCCAGTAGTGAGTGGGAGGGCCACGATACGCAGTATTTT
j_call: TRBJ2-7; clone_size: NA; d_call: TRBD2; v_call: TRBV25-1; cdr3_aa: CASSEYGPGGPSYEQYF; cdr3_nt: TGTGCCAGCAGTGAATATGGGCCGGGAGGGCCGTCCTACGAGCAGTACTTC
j_call: TRBJ2-3; clone_size: NA; d_call: NA; v_call: TRBV3-1/TRBV3-2; cdr3_aa: CASSQRTGEADTQYF; cdr3_nt: TGTGCCAGCAGCCAACGGACGGGAGAGGCAGATACGCAGTATTTT
j_call: TRBJ2-2; clone_size: NA; d_call: TRBD2; v_call: TRBV5-1; cdr3_aa: CASSLAGTGDGELFF; cdr3_nt: TGCGCCAGCAGCTTAGCGGGGACGGGTGACGGGGAGCTGTTTTTT
j_call: TRBJ1-1; clone_size: NA; d_call: TRBD1; v_call: TRBV6-5; cdr3_aa: CASSYGTGLNTEAFF; cdr3_nt: TGTGCCAGCAGTTACGGGACAGGGCTAAACACTGAAGCTTTCTTT
j_call: TRBJ2-7; clone_size: NA; d_call: NA; v_call: TRBV2; cdr3_aa: CASSFPGTGANYGGGGAYEQYF; cdr3_nt: TGTGCCAGCAGTTTTCCCGGGACAGGGGCCAATTATGGCGGGGGGGGAGCTTACGAGCAGTACTTC
j_call: TRBJ2-1; clone_size: NA; d_call: TRBD2; v_call: TRBV5-4; cdr3_aa: CASRSLLAGAGEQFF; cdr3_nt: TGTGCCAGCAGATCGCTGCTAGCGGGAGCAGGTGAGCAGTTCTTC
j_call: TRBJ2-1; clone_size: many; d_call: TRBD2; v_call: TRBV19; cdr3_aa: CASSISLSEGAGSLYNEQFF; cdr3_nt: TGTGCCAGTAGTATCTCACTCTCGGAGGGAGCGGGATCCCTTTACAATGAGCAGTTCTTC
j_call: TRBJ2-5; clone_size: NA; d_call: NA; v_call: TRBV24-1; cdr3_aa: CATSDLVATQETQYF; cdr3_nt: TGTGCCACCAGTGATTTGGTAGCGACCCAAGAGACCCAGTACTTC
j_call: TRBJ2-3; clone_size: NA; d_call: TRBD2; v_call: TRBV7-2; cdr3_aa: CASSLGSGSTNTQYF; cdr3_nt: TGTGCCAGCAGCTTAGGTAGCGGGAGTACAAATACGCAGTATTTT
j_call: TRBJ2-3; clone_size: few; d_call: TRBD2; v_call: TRBV7-8; cdr3_aa: CASSLRTSPDTQYF; cdr3_nt: TGTGCCAGCAGCCTCCGGACTAGCCCAGATACGCAGTATTTT
j_call: TRBJ2-5; clone_size: NA; d_call: TRBD2; v_call: TRBV9; cdr3_aa: CASSVGASGAETQYF; cdr3_nt: TGTGCCAGCAGCGTAGGAGCTAGCGGGGCGGAGACCCAGTACTTC
j_call: TRBJ1-1; clone_size: NA; d_call: TRBD1; v_call: TRBV7-9; cdr3_aa: CASSLQGAATEAFF; cdr3_nt: TGTGCCAGCAGCTTACAGGGGGCGGCCACTGAAGCTTTCTTT
j_call: TRBJ1-5; clone_size: few; d_call: NA; v_call: TRBV27; cdr3_aa: CASSLKGGFYQPQHF; cdr3_nt: TGTGCCAGCAGTTTAAAAGGCGGTTTCTATCAGCCCCAGCATTTT
j_call: TRBJ1-2; clone_size: NA; d_call: NA; v_call: TRBV6-5; cdr3_aa: CASTTMTGLNYGYTF; cdr3_nt: TGTGCCAGCACTACCATGACAGGACTTAACTATGGCTACACCTTC
j_call: TRBJ2-1; clone_size: NA; d_call: TRBD2; v_call: TRBV19; cdr3_aa: CASSILAGGSYNEQFF; cdr3_nt: TGTGCCAGTAGTATTTTAGCGGGGGGTTCCTACAATGAGCAGTTCTTC
j_call: TRBJ2-2; clone_size: once; d_call: TRBD2; v_call: TRBV4-2; cdr3_aa: CASSQIGASGTGELFF; cdr3_nt: TGTGCCAGCAGCCAAATCGGGGCTAGCGGGACCGGGGAGCTGTTTTTT
j_call: TRBJ1-4; clone_size: NA; d_call: TRBD1; v_call: TRBV3-1/TRBV3-2; cdr3_aa: CASSPSTGVYEKLFF; cdr3_nt: TGTGCCAGCAGCCCGTCGACAGGGGTTTATGAAAAACTGTTTTTT
j_call: TRBJ2-7; clone_size: NA; d_call: NA; v_call: TRBV5-1; cdr3_aa: CASSLADSASEYEQYF; cdr3_nt: TGCGCCAGCAGCTTGGCCGACTCCGCCTCAGAATACGAGCAGTACTTC
j_call: TRBJ1-4; clone_size: few; d_call: TRBD1; v_call: TRBV2; cdr3_aa: CASSEVWNFGTGSEKLFF; cdr3_nt: TGTGCCAGCAGTGAAGTATGGAATTTCGGGACAGGGAGTGAAAAACTGTTTTTT
j_call: TRBJ2-3; clone_size: NA; d_call: NA; v_call: TRBV5-1; cdr3_aa: CASMGAYTQYF; cdr3_nt: TGCGCCAGCATGGGGGCATATACGCAGTATTTT
j_call: TRBJ2-7; clone_size: NA; d_call: NA; v_call: TRBV19; cdr3_aa: CASSIIFVGGSEQYF; cdr3_nt: TGTGCCAGTAGTATAATTTTTGTAGGGGGAAGCGAGCAGTACTTC
j_call: TRBJ2-1; clone_size: NA; d_call: TRBD2; v_call: TRBV6-5; cdr3_aa: CASSLGLAGVGEQFF; cdr3_nt: TGTGCCAGCAGCTTGGGACTAGCGGGGGTAGGCGAGCAGTTCTTC
j_call: TRBJ2-1; clone_size: NA; d_call: TRBD1; v_call: TRBV7-9; cdr3_aa: CASSRGQGVEFNEQFF; cdr3_nt: TGTGCCAGCAGCCGAGGACAGGGGGTTGAATTCAATGAGCAGTTCTTC